This T cell receptor (beta chain) was captured by sequencing in a study of blood T cell repertoires in COVID-19. Study information: T cells, B-cell-depleted T cells, or PBMCs supplied cDNA or gDNA.

The germline V gene encodes CDR1 SGHNT and CDR2 YYREEE (reference sequence). With 2 bases clipped from V and 8 bases from J, the junction kept 18 bases outside the gene matches. The CDR3 totals 17 residues. As concerns this clone: Other DNA variants within this sample encode the same CDR3.

The assay was immunoSEQ multiplex PCR, and TCRdb's table has in-frame clones only and misses some. The top ten hold more than 5% of the sample, which has about 100,000 clones, approximately 90% seen once. This receptor was taken from a woman aged 45 to 65 with COVID-19, enrolled during active disease. This chain connects TRBV5-4 to TRBJ1-2, with 7 positions matching TRBD1. Sequencing was carried out using peripheral blood. DNA of the CDR3: TGTGCCAGCAGCTTTGTAAAGTCGGCAGGGGGTCGGGGCGGCTACACCTTC. Translating gives CASSFVKSAGGRGGYTF.